The clone carrying this TCR beta chain was counted once. Its antigen is undetermined. This sample was taken from a study of CD8 T cells in Susac syndrome. Study results and limitations: It was acknowledged by the study that relatively few individuals were included in its TCR sequencing and HLA analysis.

When the RNA was reverse transcribed, random hexamers were used with an input of roughly 0.5 to 1 ug. The authors amplified TCR beta CDR3 across 54 Vbeta and 13 Jbeta using immunoSEQ multiplex PCR. TCRdb redid the calling of the immunoSEQ multiplex PCR reads with MiXCR, one entry per CDR3 protein. The table has 200,000 to 250,000 distinct CDR3 sequences, roughly 96% seen once. Trimming at V came to 5 bases and at J to 4 bases, leaving 5 bases not matched to a gene. The CDR3 has 13 residues. Germline loops: CDR1 SQVTM, CDR2 ANQGSEA. Blood CD8+ and CD4+ T cells underwent high-throughput TCR beta sequencing. Bulk CD8+ and CD4+ cells came from magnetic negative isolation; CD8+ TEMRA by FACS.

The chain has TRBV29-1 and TRBJ2-3; 8 bases agree with TRBD1. The specimen was CD4+ T cells from PBMCs. This clonotype was sampled from a human donor with multiple sclerosis. The CDR3 region is CSVQGARADTQYF. The DNA for the CDR3 is TGCAGCGTTCAGGGGGCTCGGGCAGATACGCAGTATTTT.